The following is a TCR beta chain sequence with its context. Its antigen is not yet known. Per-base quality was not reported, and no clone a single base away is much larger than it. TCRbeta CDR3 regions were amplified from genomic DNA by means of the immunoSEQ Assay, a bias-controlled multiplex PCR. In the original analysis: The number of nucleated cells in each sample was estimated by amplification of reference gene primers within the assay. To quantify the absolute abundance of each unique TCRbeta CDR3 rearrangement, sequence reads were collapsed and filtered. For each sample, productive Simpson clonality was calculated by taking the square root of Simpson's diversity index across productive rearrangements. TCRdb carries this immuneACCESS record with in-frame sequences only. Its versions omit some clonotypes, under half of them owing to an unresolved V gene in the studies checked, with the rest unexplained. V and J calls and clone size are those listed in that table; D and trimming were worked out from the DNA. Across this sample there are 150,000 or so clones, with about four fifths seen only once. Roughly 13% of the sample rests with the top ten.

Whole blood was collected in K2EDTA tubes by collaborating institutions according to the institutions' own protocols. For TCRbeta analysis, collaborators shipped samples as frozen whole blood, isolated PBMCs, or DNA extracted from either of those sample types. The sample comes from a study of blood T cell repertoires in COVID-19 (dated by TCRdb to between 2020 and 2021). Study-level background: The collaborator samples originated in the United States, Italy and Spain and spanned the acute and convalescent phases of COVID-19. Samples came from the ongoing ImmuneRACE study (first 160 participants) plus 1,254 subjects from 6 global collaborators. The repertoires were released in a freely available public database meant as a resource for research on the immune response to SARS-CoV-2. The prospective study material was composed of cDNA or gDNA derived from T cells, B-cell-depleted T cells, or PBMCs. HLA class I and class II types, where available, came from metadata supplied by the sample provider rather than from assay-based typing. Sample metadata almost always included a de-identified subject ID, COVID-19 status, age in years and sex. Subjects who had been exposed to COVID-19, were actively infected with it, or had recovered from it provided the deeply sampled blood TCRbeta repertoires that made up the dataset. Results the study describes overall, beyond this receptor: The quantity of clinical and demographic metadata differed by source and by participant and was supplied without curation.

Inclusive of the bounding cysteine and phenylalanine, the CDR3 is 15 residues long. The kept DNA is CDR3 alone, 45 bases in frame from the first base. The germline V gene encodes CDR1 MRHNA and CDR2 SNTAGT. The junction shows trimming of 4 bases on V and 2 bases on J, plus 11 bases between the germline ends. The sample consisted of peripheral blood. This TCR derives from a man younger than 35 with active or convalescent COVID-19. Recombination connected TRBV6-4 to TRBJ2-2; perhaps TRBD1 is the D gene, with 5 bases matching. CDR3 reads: CASSVSRDNTGELFF. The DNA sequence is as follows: TGTGCCAGCAGTGTATCCAGGGATAACACCGGGGAGCTGTTTTTT.